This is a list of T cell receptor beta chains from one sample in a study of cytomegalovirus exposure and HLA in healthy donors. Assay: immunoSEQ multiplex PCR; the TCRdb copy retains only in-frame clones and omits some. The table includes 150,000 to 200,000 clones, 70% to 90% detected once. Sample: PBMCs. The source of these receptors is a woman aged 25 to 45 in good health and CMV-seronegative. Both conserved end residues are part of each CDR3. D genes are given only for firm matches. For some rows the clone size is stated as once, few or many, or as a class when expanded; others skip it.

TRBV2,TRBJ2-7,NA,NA,TGTGCCAGCTGGACAGTCTCCTACGAGCAGTACTTC,CASWTVSYEQYF
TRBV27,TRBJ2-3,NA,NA,TGTGCCAGCAGTGTATCTTGGATCCTACAGGAGAACACAGATACGCAGTATTTT,CASSVSWILQENTDTQYF
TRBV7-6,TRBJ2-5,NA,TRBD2,TGTGCCAGCAGCCCCACTGCGGGAGTGGAGACCCAGTACTTC,CASSPTAGVETQYF
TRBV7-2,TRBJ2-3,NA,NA,TGTGCCAGCAGCTTATACTCAGATACGCAGTATTTT,CASSLYSDTQYF
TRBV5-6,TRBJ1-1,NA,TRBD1,TGTGCCAGCAGCTTGTTAGGGACAGATGAAGCTTTCTTT,CASSLLGTDEAFF
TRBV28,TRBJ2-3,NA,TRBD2,TGTGCCAGCAGTTCCCCCGGGACTAGCGGAAAAAGCACAGATACGCAGTATTTT,CASSSPGTSGKSTDTQYF
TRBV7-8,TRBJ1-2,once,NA,TGTGCCAGCAGCGCCGAGGATCCCCGGGGTGGCTACACCTTC,CASSAEDPRGGYTF
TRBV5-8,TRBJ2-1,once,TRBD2,TGTGCCAGCACCCCGGGACTAGCGGGAGGTCGGGGCTACAATGAGCAGTTCTTC,CASTPGLAGGRGYNEQFF
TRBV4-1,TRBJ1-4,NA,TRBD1,TGCGCCAGCGACCCTGCGGGACAGATTAATGAAAAACTGTTTTTT,CASDPAGQINEKLFF
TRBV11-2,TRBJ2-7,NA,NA,TGTGCCAGCAGCTTTGAGGGGAGGATCTCCTACGAGCAGTACTTC,CASSFEGRISYEQYF
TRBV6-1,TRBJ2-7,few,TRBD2,TGTGCCAGCAGTGTGGGACTAGCGGTAGGGTCCTACGAGCAGTACTTC,CASSVGLAVGSYEQYF
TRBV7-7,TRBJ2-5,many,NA,TGTGCCAGCAGCTTTCGTCAGGGGGGAGAGACCCAGTACTTC,CASSFRQGGETQYF
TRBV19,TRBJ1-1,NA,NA,TGTGCCAGTAGTATATCAGGGGTGAACACTGAAGCTTTCTTT,CASSISGVNTEAFF
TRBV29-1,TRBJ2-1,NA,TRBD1,TGCAGCGTGGGTAAAAGGACAGGGGGTAACAATGAGCAGTTCTTC,CSVGKRTGGNNEQFF
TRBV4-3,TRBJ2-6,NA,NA,TGCGCCAGCAGCCAAGACGGGACAACTGGGGCCAACGTCCTGACTTTC,CASSQDGTTGANVLTF
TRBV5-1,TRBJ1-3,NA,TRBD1,TGCGCCAGCAGCAGGGGGGACAGCTCCTCTGGAAACACCATATATTTT,CASSRGDSSSGNTIYF
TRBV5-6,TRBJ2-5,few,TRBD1,TGTGCCAGCAGCCTCCCGGGACAGAAAGAGACCCAGTACTTC,CASSLPGQKETQYF
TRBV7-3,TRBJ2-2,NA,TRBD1,TGTGCCAGCAGCGCCTCGGGACAGGGGGCCGGGGAGCTGTTTTTT,CASSASGQGAGELFF
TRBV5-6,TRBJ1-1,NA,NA,TGTGCCAGCAGCTTGACAGGCGAAAACACTGAAGCTTTCTTT,CASSLTGENTEAFF
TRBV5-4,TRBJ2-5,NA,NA,TGTGCCAGCAGCTTGGAGCAGGGAGGAGAGACCCAGTACTTC,CASSLEQGGETQYF
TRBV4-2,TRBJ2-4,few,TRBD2,TGTGCCAGCAGCCAAGTCGCTAGCGGGAGTAGAGAGGAGTGGAACATTCAGTACTTC,CASSQVASGSREEWNIQYF
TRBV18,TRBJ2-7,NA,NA,TGTGCCAGCTCACCCCCCAAGACAGGAGGTGGCTCCTACGAGCAGTACTTC,CASSPPKTGGGSYEQYF
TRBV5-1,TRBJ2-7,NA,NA,TGCGCCAGCAGCTCGGAGCAGCCCTACGAGCAGTACTTC,CASSSEQPYEQYF